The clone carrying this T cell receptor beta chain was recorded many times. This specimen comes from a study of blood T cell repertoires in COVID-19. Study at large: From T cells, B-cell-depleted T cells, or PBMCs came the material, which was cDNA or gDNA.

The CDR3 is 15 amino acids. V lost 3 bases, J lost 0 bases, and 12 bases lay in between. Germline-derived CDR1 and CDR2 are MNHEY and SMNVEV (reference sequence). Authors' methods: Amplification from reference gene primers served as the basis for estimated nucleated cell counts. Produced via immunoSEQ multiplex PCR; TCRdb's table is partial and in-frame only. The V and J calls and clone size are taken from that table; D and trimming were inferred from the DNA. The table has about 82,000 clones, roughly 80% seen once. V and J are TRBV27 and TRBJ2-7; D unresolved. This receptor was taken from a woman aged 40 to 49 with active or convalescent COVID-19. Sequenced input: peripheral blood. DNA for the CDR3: TGTGCCAGCAGTTTCGTTCTAGGTAACTCCTACGAGCAGTACTTC. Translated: CASSFVLGNSYEQYF.